One T cell receptor beta chain is described in this entry. With random hexamers, reverse transcription was performed on roughly 0.5 to 1 ug of RNA. MiXCR, run by TCRdb on the immunoSEQ multiplex PCR reads, gives a single entry per CDR3 protein. The data hold roughly 120,000 distinct CDR3 sequences, with about 95% observed a single time. These data are taken from a study of CD8 T cells in Susac syndrome. CDR3 length: 14 residues. The germline gives CDR1 SNHLY, CDR2 FYNNEI. Trimming shortened V by 2 bases and J by 8 bases, and 15 bases separated the two germline ends. The genes are TRBV2 and TRBJ1-2; perhaps TRBD1 as D (6 bases). The TCR comes from a human donor with multiple sclerosis. Sequencing was done on a sample of CD4+ T cells from PBMCs. DNA of the CDR3: TGTGCCAGCAGTGAATCGAGGGGGGCACAGGGCTACACCTTC. Protein product: CASSESRGAQGYTF.